This T cell receptor beta chain was profiled in a study of T-cell reconstitution after alpha-beta-depleted transplantation in children. With V trimmed by 6 bases and J by 12 bases, 14 bases remained unmatched. This CDR3 contains 14 residues. From germline, CDR1 is MNHEY and CDR2 SVGEGT. Library preparation (for TCRbeta) was performed with unique molecular identifiers. Each CDR3 protein gets one entry after TCRdb re-called the PCR reads with MiXCR. The sample lists 500,000 or so distinct CDR3 sequences, approximately 29% occurring once. The clonotype originates from a human donor who donated a stem cell graft to a child with aplastic anemia. The chain links TRBV6-2 or TRBV6-3 to TRBJ2-4; 7 bases are a match to TRBD1. Sample: PBMCs from the stem cell graft donor, taken from the stem cell graft. Here the CDR3 DNA reads TGTGCCAGCAGGGACCCGGGACAGACTTTTAATCAGTACTTC. Translation: CASRDPGQTFNQYF.